This entry features one TCR beta chain sequence. Its target is not known. This sample is drawn from a study of lymphopenia after photon versus proton radiotherapy. Study-level results: After the lymphocyte nadir, photon-treated repertoires showed oligoclonal expansion, especially of CD8+ Temra cells. Only patients who died were analyzed for survival; proton advantage is unproven. Post-nadir TCR diversity decline inversely tracked overall survival among those who died. Proton therapy kept repertoires fairly stable, unlike photons, which gained effector/memory cells.

The germline V and J ends were trimmed by 5 bases and 0 bases, with 12 bases remaining between them. Germline CDR1 GTSNPN, CDR2 SVGIG (reference sequence). The CDR3 has 14 residues. The table came from immunoSEQ multiplex PCR; TCRdb's copy has only in-frame clones and leaves some out. The data hold about 58,000 clones, with 84% observed a single time. J is TRBJ2-3 and V is TRBV30; D perhaps matches TRBD2 (7 bases). This specimen was peripheral blood, taken from a patient treated with proton-based radiotherapy. The sequence was collected from a man aged 55 to 69 with pancreatic cancer. The CDR3 coding sequence is TGTGCCTGGGGGCGGGGGCTTAGCACAGATACGCAGTATTTT. Encoded protein: CAWGRGLSTDTQYF.